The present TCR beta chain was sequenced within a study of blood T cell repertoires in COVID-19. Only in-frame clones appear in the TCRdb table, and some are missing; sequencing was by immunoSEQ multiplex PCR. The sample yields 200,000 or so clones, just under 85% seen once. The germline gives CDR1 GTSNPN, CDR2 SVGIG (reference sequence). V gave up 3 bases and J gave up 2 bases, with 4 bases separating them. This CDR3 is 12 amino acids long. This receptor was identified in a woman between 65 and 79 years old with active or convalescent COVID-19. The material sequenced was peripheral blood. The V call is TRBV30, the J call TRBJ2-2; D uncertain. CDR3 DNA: TGTGCCTGGAGCTTCAACACCGGGGAGCTGTTTTTT. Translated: CAWSFNTGELFF.